This T cell receptor beta chain was identified in a study of CD8 T cells in ankylosing spondylitis. Study results and caveats: In ankylosing spondylitis patients, matched synovial fluid reportedly showed significant enrichment of disease-linked clones.

The CDR3 is 15 residues long. Germline values: CDR1 SGHAT, CDR2 FQNNGV. Between the trimmed V and J ends, which lost 5 bases and 0 bases, there was a span of 13 bases. At least ten counts were recorded for this clonotype. The target antigen is unknown. The authors made TCR beta libraries by quantitative 5'-RACE with molecular barcodes. Via MiXCR, TCRdb re-called the 5' RACE reads, giving one row per CDR3 protein. This sample has 30,000 to 40,000 distinct CDR3 sequences, with over 9% found just once. The sequence was obtained from a male donor with ankylosing spondylitis or in good health (not recorded which). The V and J genes are TRBV11-2 and TRBJ1-1; D gene unclear. Sequencing was done on a sample of blood, either unsorted or a sorted T cell fraction (not recorded which). CDR3 region: CASSPRVGMNTEAFF. CDR3 nucleotides: TGTGCCAGCAGCCCCCGGGTGGGTATGAACACTGAAGCTTTCTTT.